Each of the 3 T cell receptor beta chains below was sequenced from the same sample in a study of neurological immune-mediated disorders. This sample's time point: longitudinal time-point 2. Each CDR3 protein is one row after TCRdb ran MiXCR on the 5' RACE reads. The top ten clones hold less than 5.5% of a sample with roughly 45,000 distinct CDR3 sequences, around 12% of them seen once. The specimen sequenced was PBMCs. The source of these receptors is a male donor with HTLV-1-associated myelopathy (HAM/TSP).

This clonotype has at least ten counts. The chain links TRBV15 to TRBJ1-5, with 7 bases fitting TRBD1. The CDR3 runs 15 residues. Germline-derived CDR1 and CDR2 are LNHNV and YYDKDF (reference sequence). Trimming removed 0 bases from V and 1 base from J; junction bases left unmatched: 0. The DNA for the CDR3 is TGTGCCACCAGCAGAGAACAGGGGAGCAATCAGCCCCAGCATTTT. Residues: CATSREQGSNQPQHF.

Only a few counts were recorded for this clonotype. The chain employs TRBV11-2 and TRBJ2-7; D gene ambiguous. This CDR3 region has 12 residues. Trimming took off 2 bases at V and 7 bases at J, with 9 bases between the two ends. CDR1 SGHAT and CDR2 FQNNGV come from the germline V gene. The CDR3 DNA reads as TGTGCCAGCAGCTTACATCGGAGTGAGCAGTACTTC. Its protein product is CASSLHRSEQYF.

In its sample, this clonotype was seen many times. This sequence joins TRBV20-1 and TRBJ2-7; tentative D call: TRBD2 (5 bases). Trimming took 4 bases from V and 3 from J, leaving 16 bases between them. CDR3 size: 14 residues. Germline CDR1 and CDR2: DFQATT and SNEGSKA (reference sequence). In DNA, the CDR3 is TGCAGTGCTAAAAACCCCGAGCGGAGCTACGAGCAGTACTTC. Its translation: CSAKNPERSYEQYF.